This T cell receptor (beta chain) was retrieved from a study of Tregs in tolerant kidney transplant recipients. Per the germline V gene, CDR1 is PRHDT and CDR2 is FYEKMQ (reference sequence). This CDR3 contains 20 residues. J lost 0 bases, V lost 4 bases, and 12 bases had no gene match. The table came from immunoSEQ multiplex PCR; TCRdb's copy has only in-frame clones and leaves some out. Here the sample spans roughly 45,000 clones, about 90% being singletons. Regulatory T cells were sorted from thawed PBMCs rested overnight at 37°C with 200 IU/ml IL-2. This clonotype originated in a human donor in good health. The rearrangement links TRBV13 to TRBJ2-1, with 13 bases lining up with TRBD2. The specimen was Tregs from blood. In DNA form, the CDR3 reads TGTGCCAGCAGCTCGAGTTTCGGGACTAGCGGGATCCCCTCCTACAATGAGCAGTTCTTC. It is translated as CASSSSFGTSGIPSYNEQFF. Variable domain in full (rest from reference TRBV13 and TRBJ2-1): AAGVIQSPRHLIKEKRETATLKCYPIPRHDTVYWYQQGPGQDPQFLISFYEKMQSDKGSIPDRFSAQQFSDYHSELNMSSLELGDSALYFCASSSSFGTSGIPSYNEQFFGPGTRLTVL.